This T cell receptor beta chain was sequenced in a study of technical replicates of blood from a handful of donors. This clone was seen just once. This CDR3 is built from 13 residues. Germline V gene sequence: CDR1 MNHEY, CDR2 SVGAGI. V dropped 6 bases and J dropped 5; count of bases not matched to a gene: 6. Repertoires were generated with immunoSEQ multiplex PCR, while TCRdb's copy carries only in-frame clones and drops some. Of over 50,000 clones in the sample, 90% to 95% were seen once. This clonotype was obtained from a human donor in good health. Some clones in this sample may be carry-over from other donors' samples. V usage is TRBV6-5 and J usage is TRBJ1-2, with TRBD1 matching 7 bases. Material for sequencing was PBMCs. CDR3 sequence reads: CASRNGQAYGYTF. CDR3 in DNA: TGTGCCAGCAGGAATGGACAGGCGTATGGCTACACCTTC.